A selection of T cell receptor beta chains follows, all from one sample in a study of regulatory T cells in long-lasting Graves disease. TCRdb reprocessed the multiplex PCR reads with MiXCR, giving one entry per CDR3 protein. The sample lists 500,000 to 700,000 distinct CDR3 sequences, around 30% occurring once. Sequences were derived from peripheral blood mononuclear cells (PBMCs), sampled when the disease was refractory, from a patient treated with antithyroid drugs. These receptors all come from a female donor with Graves disease. Each CDR3 is given with its conserved first and last residue. D genes are given only for firm matches. A row's size may be missing; if present it is once, few, many or a size class.

cdr3_aa cdr3_nt cdr3_length d_call v_call clone_size j_call
CASLAGANVLTF TGTGCCAGTCTTGCTGGGGCCAACGTCCTGACTTTC 12 NA TRBV19 NA TRBJ2-6
CASSLASPGGYTF TGTGCCAGCAGTTTAGCCAGTCCGGGGGGCTACACCTTC 13 NA TRBV28 many TRBJ1-2
CASSLSPGQSYEQYF TGTGCCAGCAGTTTATCACCGGGACAGTCCTACGAGCAGTACTTC 15 TRBD1 TRBV27 NA TRBJ2-7
CASSFSSTMNTEAFF TGTGCCAGCAGCTTCTCCAGTACAATGAACACTGAAGCTTTCTTT 15 NA TRBV11-2 many TRBJ1-1
CASSQDLLPSGEKLFF TGTGCCAGCAGCCAAGACCTCCTTCCGTCGGGAGAAAAACTGTTTTTT 16 NA TRBV14 few TRBJ1-4
CASSHRLAGTQETQYF TGTGCCAGCAGCCACCGACTAGCGGGAACCCAAGAGACCCAGTACTTC 16 TRBD2 TRBV3-1 many TRBJ2-5
CSAKDRVMNEQYF TGCAGTGCAAAAGACAGGGTGATGAACGAGCAGTACTTC 13 TRBD1 TRBV20-1 few TRBJ2-7
CASSYGIGDTEAFF TGCGCCAGCAGCTACGGGATTGGGGACACTGAAGCTTTCTTT 14 NA TRBV5-1 few TRBJ1-1
CASSLNSMSTEAFF TGTGCCAGCAGTTTAAACTCTATGAGCACTGAAGCTTTCTTT 14 NA TRBV27 NA TRBJ1-1
CASKERNSGANVLTF TGTGCCAGCAAGGAACGTAACTCTGGGGCCAACGTCCTGACTTTC 15 NA TRBV2 many TRBJ2-6
CASSLGQGPADTEAFF TGTGCCAGCAGCTTAGGACAGGGCCCAGCCGACACTGAAGCTTTCTTT 16 TRBD1 TRBV7-6 NA TRBJ1-1
CASSRGQGSQPQHF TGTGCCAGCAGTAGGGGACAGGGAAGTCAGCCCCAGCATTTT 14 TRBD1 TRBV28 NA TRBJ1-5
CSARDRGIWGEQPQHF TGCAGTGCTAGAGATCGTGGGATTTGGGGGGAGCAGCCCCAGCATTTT 16 NA TRBV20-1 NA TRBJ1-5
CAISEMMGQQAFF TGTGCCATCAGTGAGATGATGGGACAGCAAGCTTTCTTT 13 TRBD1 TRBV10-3 few TRBJ1-1
CASGSLLAFF TGTGCCAGCGGCTCCTTGTTAGCTTTCTTT 10 NA TRBV12-3/TRBV12-4 NA TRBJ1-1
CASSQDRDYYQPQHF TGCGCCAGCAGTCAAGACAGGGACTATTATCAGCCCCAGCATTTT 15 TRBD1 TRBV5-1 NA TRBJ1-5
CASSYQAGGARYEQYF TGTGCCAGCAGCTACCAAGCGGGAGGGGCGCGTTACGAGCAGTACTTC 16 TRBD2 TRBV11-2 few TRBJ2-7
CASSLYEQFF TGTGCCAGCAGTTTGTATGAGCAGTTCTTC 10 NA TRBV12-3/TRBV12-4 few TRBJ2-1
CAWSLWGLDYGYTF TGTGCCTGGAGTCTCTGGGGATTGGACTATGGCTACACCTTC 14 NA TRBV30 NA TRBJ1-2
CARNETQYF TGTGCCAGGAATGAGACCCAGTACTTC 9 NA TRBV11-1 NA TRBJ2-5
CASSLRTSGDEQYF TGTGCCAGCTCACTAAGGACTAGCGGGGACGAGCAGTACTTC 14 TRBD2 TRBV18 NA TRBJ2-7
CATRRQGGFKTQYF TGTGCCACCAGAAGACAGGGGGGTTTCAAGACCCAGTACTTC 14 TRBD1 TRBV6-1 few TRBJ2-5